Below, 22 T cell receptor beta chains from the same sample are listed, as sequenced in a study of CD8+ T cells in alopecia areata. Treatment noted: oral pan-JAK inhibitor, 5-10 mg twice daily. The sequencing template was cDNA reverse transcribed from extracted RNA. TCRdb's table, derived via immunoSEQ multiplex PCR, lists solely in-frame clones and lacks some. The table shows 75,000 to 80,000 clones, with around 66% occurring only once. The input for sequencing was CD8+ T cells sorted from blood, taken at week 24, from a patient treated with tofacitinib. The receptor source for this set is a human donor with alopecia areata.

The chain links TRBV29-1 to TRBJ2-5, with 7 bases lining up with TRBD2. The V gene's germline CDR1 is SQVTM and CDR2 ANQGSEA. The CDR3 has 14 amino acids. The trim removed 3 bases at V and 2 bases at J, leaving 6 bases unmatched. CDR3 in DNA: TGCAGCGTTGACCGTACTAGCGTGCAAGAGACCCAGTACTTC. The encoded protein is CSVDRTSVQETQYF.

The V gene is TRBV13, the J gene TRBJ1-2, with D hard to call. Germline CDR1 and CDR2: PRHDT and FYEKMQ (reference sequence). The CDR3 has 15 amino acids. The V end was cut by 3 bases, the J end by 6 bases, with 17 bases between. The CDR3 sequence is CASSFLSGKSDGYTF. The DNA for the CDR3 is TGTGCCAGCAGCTTTTTATCAGGAAAGAGTGATGGCTACACCTTC.

This clone has just one count. The chain employs TRBV9 and TRBJ2-1, with D tentatively TRBD2 (5 bases). This CDR3 contains 15 residues. V lost 0 bases, J lost 2 bases, and 9 bases lay in between. CDR1 is SGDLS, CDR2 YYNGEE, per germline. CDR3 region: CASSVDGEPYNEQFF. Written as DNA, the CDR3 is TGTGCCAGCAGCGTAGACGGGGAACCCTACAATGAGCAGTTCTTC.

The chain links TRBV7-6 to TRBJ2-3; TRBD1 matches 7 bases. There are 18 residues in the CDR3. V lost 1 base and J lost 2; bases outside the gene matches: 12. In germline, CDR1 is SGHVS, CDR2 FNYEAQ. CDR3 DNA: TGTGCCAGCAGCTTAGGAAGATGGGACAGCTCAGACACAGATACGCAGTATTTT. This encodes CASSLGRWDSSDTDTQYF. The full variable domain, in which reference TRBV7-6 and TRBJ2-3 provide the parts outside the CDR3, is GAGVSQSPRYKVTKRGQDVALRCDPISGHVSLYWYRQALGQGPEFLTYFNYEAQQDKSGLPNDRFSAERPEGSISTLTIQRTEQRDSAMYRCASSLGRWDSSDTDTQYFGPGTRLTVL.

This clone has more than one count but fewer than ten. The CDR3 is CASSQEDRAPSYNEQFF. The CDR3 nucleotides read TGCGCCAGCAGCCAAGAAGACAGGGCCCCGTCTTACAATGAGCAGTTCTTC. V usage is TRBV4-3 and J usage is TRBJ2-1; 7 bases fit TRBD1. Germline CDR1 LGHNA, CDR2 YSLEER. The length of the CDR3 is 17 residues. V dropped 0 bases and J dropped 4; count of bases not matched to a gene: 9.

This chain joins TRBV29-1 and TRBJ2-2, with D perhaps TRBD1 (5 bases). Looked up from germline, CDR1 is SQVTM and CDR2 is ANQGSEA. This CDR3 comprises 13 residues. The ends were cut back, 7 bases at V and 0 bases at J, with 9 bases in the middle. CDR3 protein: CSARGTNTGELFF. The CDR3 coding sequence is TGCAGCGCAAGGGGAACGAACACCGGGGAGCTGTTTTTT.

There are a few counts of this clone. The chain links TRBV5-1 to TRBJ2-3; TRBD1 aligns across 7 bases. Trimming removed 7 bases from V and 1 base from J; junction bases left unmatched: 21. CDR1 SGHRS and CDR2 YFSETQ come from the germline V gene. This CDR3 comprises 19 residues. This CDR3 reads CASSNFPVQGLSRTDTQYF. The CDR3 DNA sequence: TGCGCCAGCTCGAATTTTCCGGTACAGGGGCTCTCTCGCACAGATACGCAGTATTTT.

In its sample, this clone was seen a few times. This rearrangement joins TRBV9 to TRBJ2-5, with a weak D call TRBD2 (6 bases). Trimming stripped 5 bases from V and 5 bases from J, with 13 bases between. This CDR3 spans 13 amino acids. Looked up from germline, CDR1 is SGDLS and CDR2 is YYNGEE. CDR3 loop: CASSTGRGETQYF. The CDR3 DNA is TGTGCCAGCAGTACCGGGAGAGGGGAGACCCAGTACTTC. Based on the CDR3 plus reference TRBV9 and TRBJ2-5, the full variable domain is DSGVTQTPKHLITATGQRVTLRCSPRSGDLSVYWYQQSLDQGLQFLIQYYNGEERAKGNILERFSAQQFPDLHSELNLSSLELGDSALYFCASSTGRGETQYFGPGTRLLVL.

This chain connects TRBV4-3 to TRBJ1-3; D unresolved. Germline values: CDR1 LGHNA, CDR2 YSLEER. The CDR3 is made up of 15 amino acids. V was pared by 0 bases and J by 4 bases, with 10 bases between. The CDR3 protein is CASSQDVSSGNTIYF. The DNA of the CDR3 is TGCGCCAGCAGCCAAGATGTTTCGTCCGGAAACACCATATATTTT.

The V gene is TRBV7-9, the J gene TRBJ2-7; TRBD1 matches 10 bases. The CDR3 has 15 amino acids. V shed 5 bases and J 0 bases; nucleotides not matched to a gene: 4. Germline CDR1 and CDR2: SEHNR and FQNEAQ (reference sequence). CDR3 in amino acids: CASSQGQGSSYEQYF. CDR3 DNA sequence: TGTGCCAGCAGCCAGGGACAGGGGAGCTCCTACGAGCAGTACTTC. The full variable domain, its missing parts supplied by reference TRBV7-9 and TRBJ2-7, is DTGVSQNPRHKITKRGQNVTFRCDPISEHNRLYWYRQTLGQGPEFLTYFQNEAQLEKSRLLSDRFSAERPKGSFSTLEIQRTEQGDSAMYLCASSQGQGSSYEQYFGPGTRLTVT.

This clone turned up a few times. The chain has TRBV7-9 and TRBJ2-3; TRBD2 matches 9 bases. Germline V lookup: CDR1 SEHNR, CDR2 FQNEAQ (reference sequence). The CDR3 is 15 residues long. The V segment lost 3 bases and the J segment 1 base; nucleotides outside the gene matches: 2. The CDR3 protein is CASSLVAGGTDTQYF. In DNA, the CDR3 is TGTGCCAGCAGCTTGGTAGCGGGGGGCACAGATACGCAGTATTTT.

J is TRBJ1-5 and V is TRBV7-9; 8 positions match TRBD1. V trimming: 6 bases; J trimming: 6 bases; junction bases outside the gene matches: 4. The CDR3 runs to 13 residues. Germline assignment: CDR1 SEHNR and CDR2 FQNEAQ (reference sequence). CDR3 sequence reads: CASSPQGAQPQHF. For the CDR3, the DNA is TGTGCCAGCAGTCCCCAGGGGGCTCAGCCCCAGCATTTT.

The rearrangement joins TRBV29-1 to TRBJ2-3, with 12 bases identical to TRBD2. Germline V gene data show CDR1 as SQVTM and CDR2 as ANQGSEA. The CDR3 is 14 amino acids. V dropped 4 bases and J dropped 8; count of bases not matched to a gene: 7. The CDR3 coding sequence is TGCAGCGTTGGTGCTAGCGGGAGGGCCCGTACGCAGTATTTT. It codes for CSVGASGRARTQYF.

A few counts support this clone. The V gene is TRBV5-1, the J gene TRBJ2-3; 8 bases are shared with TRBD2. The CDR3 extends over 16 amino acids. With V trimmed by 3 bases and J by 6 bases, 12 bases remained unmatched. The germline V gene has CDR1 SGHRS and CDR2 YFSETQ. The CDR3 bases are TGCGCCAGCAGCTCCGGACTAGCTGGACCGTTGGATACGCAGTATTTT. It translates to CASSSGLAGPLDTQYF.

The rearrangement joins TRBV28 to TRBJ2-7; 8 nucleotides match TRBD2. This CDR3 contains 14 residues. V shed 6 bases and J 1 base; nucleotides not matched to a gene: 5. The germline gives CDR1 MDHEN, CDR2 SYDVKM. CDR3 amino acids: CASRDSGTSYEQYF. CDR3 in DNA: TGTGCCAGCAGGGATAGCGGGACGTCCTACGAGCAGTACTTC.

The CDR3 sequence: CASSQLGTSGGPNYEQYF. In DNA form, the CDR3 reads TGCGCCAGCAGCCAACTCGGGACTAGCGGGGGGCCCAACTACGAGCAGTACTTC. V usage is TRBV4-1 and J usage is TRBJ2-7; TRBD2 matches 15 bases. CDR1 and CDR2 (germline): MGHRA, YSYEKL. There are 18 residues in the CDR3. The V and J ends lost 2 bases and 3 bases, in that order; junction bases with no gene match: 8.

The chain has TRBV15 and TRBJ2-5, with D possibly TRBD1 on 5 matching bases. CDR3 length equals 13 residues. Trimming took off 2 bases at V and 5 bases at J, with 9 bases between the two ends. Germline V gives CDR1 LNHNV, CDR2 YYDKDF (reference sequence). The CDR3 sequence is CATSRRGGETQYF. The CDR3 DNA reads TGTGCCACCAGCAGAAGGGGTGGGGAGACCCAGTACTTC.

This chain links TRBV27 with TRBJ1-1; D is ambiguous. The germline V gene encodes CDR1 MNHEY and CDR2 SMNVEV (reference sequence). The CDR3 has 16 amino acids. V was cut by 5 bases and J by 11 bases, with 27 bases left in between. The CDR3 nucleotides read TGTGCCAGCAGTGTAGATACTTCGACAAGCCCGCCTGGCGCTTTCTTT. It translates to CASSVDTSTSPPGAFF.

This clone was recorded once. V is TRBV5-5 and J is TRBJ1-5; D is uncertain. There are 14 residues in the CDR3. Trimming left V 0 bases short and J 6 bases short, with 10 bases between. CDR1 and CDR2 (germline): SGHKS, YYEKEE (reference sequence). Written as DNA, the CDR3 is TGTGCCAGCAGCTTGGAGCGGGTTGGTCAGCCCCAGCATTTT. Its protein product is CASSLERVGQPQHF.

V gene TRBV6-5 combines with J gene TRBJ1-2; D gene uncertain. Germline V CDR1 and CDR2: MNHEY, SVGAGI. CDR3 length equals 14 residues. V lost 4 bases and J lost 8, with 17 bases in between. The CDR3: CASSSSDTLEGYTF. The CDR3 DNA is TGTGCCAGCAGTTCGAGCGACACGTTGGAGGGCTACACCTTC.

V usage is TRBV29-1 and J usage is TRBJ2-4; TRBD1 is a possible D gene (6 bases). The V gene lost 7 bases and the J gene lost 2 bases, with 12 bases spanning the gap. CDR1 is SQVTM and CDR2 is ANQGSEA in the germline V gene. The CDR3 runs 13 residues. The CDR3, as DNA: TGCAGCGGGAAAGGACAGACCAAAAACATTCAGTACTTC. It encodes CSGKGQTKNIQYF.

This clone was seen a few times. The chain employs TRBV7-9 and TRBJ2-3; D remains unclear. V gave up 4 bases and J gave up 1 base, with 9 bases separating them. The CDR3 loop spans 14 amino acids. The germline gives CDR1 SEHNR, CDR2 FQNEAQ (reference sequence). In DNA form, the CDR3 reads TGTGCCAGCAGCTGGGGTCGGGGCACAGATACGCAGTATTTT. Translated: CASSWGRGTDTQYF.